This T cell receptor (beta chain) was sequenced for a study of T cell repertoires in cytomegalovirus infection. Study in general: Public TCR beta signatures provided an indication of both CMV infection and a matching HLA type. Whole-study findings and limits: Clonotype analysis showed dominance of the ex vivo response by HLA-C-restricted CMV-specific TCR beta clonotypes.

TCRdb re-called the reads with MiXCR, one entry per CDR3 protein. The sample holds about 110,000 distinct CDR3 sequences, roughly a tenth seen once. This clonotype was seen many times. Its antigen is still unknown. CDR3 size: 16 residues. Germline V gene lookup returns CDR1 LGHNA and CDR2 YSLEER. V was clipped by 0 bases and J by 0 bases, with 11 bases between them. The specimen sequenced was PBMCs, sequenced either directly or after in vitro stimulation (not recorded which). The source is a human donor in good health (CMV status not recorded). Some clones in this sample may be carry-over from other donors' samples. The chain has TRBV4-3 and TRBJ1-1; no clear D. CDR3: CASSQDFPSMNTEAFF. The CDR3 coding sequence is TGCGCCAGCAGCCAAGATTTCCCTTCTATGAACACTGAAGCTTTCTTT.